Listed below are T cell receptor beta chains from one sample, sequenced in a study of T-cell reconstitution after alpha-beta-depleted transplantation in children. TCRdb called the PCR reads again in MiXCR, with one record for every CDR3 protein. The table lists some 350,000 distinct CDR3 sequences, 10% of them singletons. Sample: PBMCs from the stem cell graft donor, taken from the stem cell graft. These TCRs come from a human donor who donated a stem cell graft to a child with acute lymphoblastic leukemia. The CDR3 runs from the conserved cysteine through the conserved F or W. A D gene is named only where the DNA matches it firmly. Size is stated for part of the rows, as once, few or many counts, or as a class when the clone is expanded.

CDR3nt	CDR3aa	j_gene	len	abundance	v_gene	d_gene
TGCAGCGTTTATGGAAGGGGAGTTGGCACCGGGGAGCTGTTTTTT	CSVYGRGVGTGELFF	TRBJ2-2	15	few	TRBV29-1	-
TGTGCCAGCAGCTTATCAGGACTAGCGGGAGGGTTTACCTACGAGCAGTACTTC	CASSLSGLAGGFTYEQYF	TRBJ2-7	18	-	TRBV11-2	TRBD2
TGTGCCACCAGCACTGGCGGGAGCTCCTACAATGAGCAGTTCTTC	CATSTGGSSYNEQFF	TRBJ2-1	15	few	TRBV15	TRBD2
TGTGCCAGCAGCCAGTCCGGGACAGGGGGTTCCGGGACCCAGTACTTC	CASSQSGTGGSGTQYF	TRBJ2-5	16	few	TRBV4-2	TRBD1
TGCGCCAGCAGCCAAGATCGGGGCCTGAACAATGAGCAGTTCTTC	CASSQDRGLNNEQFF	TRBJ2-1	15	-	TRBV4-3	-
TGCGCCAGCAGCCAAGACGGGGGGCAAGGAAACACCATATATTTT	CASSQDGGQGNTIYF	TRBJ1-3	15	-	TRBV4-1	-
TGTGCCAGCAGCCCATCACTAGCGGGAACGTACAATGAGCAGTTCTTC	CASSPSLAGTYNEQFF	TRBJ2-1	16	few	TRBV13	TRBD2
TGTGCCAGCAGCTTGTTGCGGTACACAGATACGCAGTATTTT	CASSLLRYTDTQYF	TRBJ2-3	14	few	TRBV7-9	-
TGTGCCAGCACCTCCCCCGGGCTCCAGTACACCGGGGAGCTGTTTTTT	CASTSPGLQYTGELFF	TRBJ2-2	16	-	TRBV7-9	-
TGCAGTGCTCCCAGGACCGGAGAGACCCAGTACTTC	CSAPRTGETQYF	TRBJ2-5	12	few	TRBV20-1	-
TGTGCCTGGATTTCCCCCGCGGGTTCCTCCTACGAGCAGTACTTC	CAWISPAGSSYEQYF	TRBJ2-7	15	few	TRBV30	-
TGTGCCAGCAGCCCCCGATTAGCGGGAGAGTTTGCCGATGAGCAGTTCTTC	CASSPRLAGEFADEQFF	TRBJ2-1	17	few	TRBV6-1	TRBD2
TGTGCCAGCAGTTCCTTGTCAGCTAATCAGCCCCAGCATTTT	CASSSLSANQPQHF	TRBJ1-5	14	many	TRBV12-3/TRBV12-4	-
TGTGCCAGCTCACCGGACCGGACTAACTATGGCTACACCTTC	CASSPDRTNYGYTF	TRBJ1-2	14	few	TRBV18	-
TGCAGCACACGAGAGGATATGAACACTGAAGCTTTCTTT	CSTREDMNTEAFF	TRBJ1-1	13	few	TRBV29-1	-
TGCGCCAGCAGCACGGGACTAGCGGTGATCAACAATGAGCAGTTCTTC	CASSTGLAVINNEQFF	TRBJ2-1	16	few	TRBV5-1	TRBD2
TGCAGCGTTGAAGGGGACAGCCTAAACGAGCAGTACTTC	CSVEGDSLNEQYF	TRBJ2-7	13	few	TRBV29-1	TRBD1
TGCAGTGCTAGGCCGACTCCGAACGAGCAGTACTTC	CSARPTPNEQYF	TRBJ2-7	12	few	TRBV20-1	-
TGTGCCAGCAGCCGGATATGGGACGGGCGAGAAAGCAATCAGCCCCAGCATTTT	CASSRIWDGRESNQPQHF	TRBJ1-5	18	few	TRBV11-2	-
TGTGCCAGCAGTTACTCATATACTGGGATTGAGCAGTTCTTC	CASSYSYTGIEQFF	TRBJ2-1	14	-	TRBV6-2/TRBV6-3	-
TGTGCCAGCAGCACGTCCGGGACTAGAGGGGAGACCCAGTACTTC	CASSTSGTRGETQYF	TRBJ2-5	15	few	TRBV7-8	TRBD2
TGTGCCAGCAGTGGGTTCCGAAACTCCTACAATGAGCAGTTCTTC	CASSGFRNSYNEQFF	TRBJ2-1	15	-	TRBV12-3/TRBV12-4	-
TGTGCCAGCAGTGATGGGTACAATGAGCAGTTCTTC	CASSDGYNEQFF	TRBJ2-1	12	many	TRBV25-1	-